Below, 22 T cell receptor beta chains from the same sample are listed, as sequenced in a study of tumor-infiltrating lymphocytes in glioblastoma multiforme. Multiple V-beta primers and a C-beta primer amplified TCRB from RNA. One entry per CDR3 protein, called by TCRdb with MiXCR from the multiplex PCR reads. This sample has 15,000 to 20,000 distinct CDR3 sequences; around 68% occur once, and the top ten carry 18%. Sequencing was done on a sample of peripheral blood. Every receptor here comes from a male donor with glioblastoma.

The DNA for the CDR3 is TGCAGCGTTGAGGGACTAGCGGGGGATAATGAGCAGTTCTTC. This translates into CSVEGLAGDNEQFF. The chain has TRBV29-1 and TRBJ2-1, with 14 bases that match TRBD2. Unmatched junction bases numbered 2, after V lost 3 bases and J lost 7 bases. Germline loops: CDR1 SQVTM, CDR2 ANQGSEA. CDR3 length: 14 amino acids.

Many counts were recorded for this clonotype. The rearrangement links TRBV6-5 to TRBJ2-1; 8 bases line up with TRBD1. There are 15 residues in the CDR3. Per the germline V gene, CDR1 is MNHEY and CDR2 is SVGAGI. V trimming: 5 bases; J trimming: 8 bases; junction bases outside the gene matches: 11. The CDR3 region is CASSPRQGIGDEQFF. DNA of the CDR3: TGTGCCAGCAGTCCTCGACAGGGGATCGGCGATGAGCAGTTCTTC.

Turning to this clonotype: One base away lies a much larger clone, so this may be a sequencing read error. DNA of the CDR3: TGCAGTGTTAGAGACAGGGGATCGGGGACTGAAGCTTTCTTT. This translates into CSVRDRGSGTEAFF. This sequence joins TRBV20-1 and TRBJ1-1, with TRBD1 identical over 8 bases. Looked up from germline, CDR1 is DFQATT and CDR2 is SNEGSKA (reference sequence). The CDR3 runs to 14 residues.

The rearrangement uses TRBV20-1 and TRBJ2-1; D may be TRBD1 or TRBD2 (5 bases each). The germline V gene has CDR1 DFQATT and CDR2 SNEGSKA (reference sequence). Between the trimmed V and J ends, which lost 6 bases and 6 bases, there was a span of 18 bases. CDR3 length equals 14 residues. CDR3 residues: CSAVSPGTSNEQFF. The DNA of the CDR3 is TGCAGTGCCGTATCCCCAGGGACCTCCAATGAGCAGTTCTTC.

V usage is TRBV6-5 and J usage is TRBJ2-2, with 12 bases that match TRBD2. The CDR3 consists of 16 residues. Trimming took 6 bases from V and 4 from J; bases not matched to a gene: 6. The germline V gene has CDR1 MNHEY and CDR2 SVGAGI. In nucleotides, the CDR3 is TGTGCCAGCAGGAGACCTAGCGGGGGGGGCACCGGGGAGCTGTTTTTT. This gives the protein CASRRPSGGGTGELFF.

This clonotype was recorded once. Mismatch with germline at one junction end may stem from a read error. The J gene is TRBJ2-3, the V gene TRBV11-3; D might be TRBD1 (6 bases). CDR3 length equals 16 residues. Germline loops: CDR1 SGHNT, CDR2 YENEEA. The CDR3 DNA reads as TGTGCCAGCAGCCTCGGGAAAGGGGGTAACCCGGATACACAGTATTTT. This translates into CASSLGKGGNPDTQYF.

Turning to this clonotype: A much larger clone differs from this one at a single base, so this may be a read error. The V gene is TRBV7-9, the J gene TRBJ2-5; 9 bases are a match to TRBD1. Germline values: CDR1 SEHNR, CDR2 FQNEAQ (reference sequence). This CDR3 region has 14 residues. With 9 bases clipped from V and 7 bases from J, the junction kept 12 bases outside the gene matches. The CDR3: CARSDGQGLVTQYF. The CDR3, as DNA: TGTGCCAGAAGCGACGGACAGGGGCTGGTGACCCAGTACTTC. Filled out from reference TRBV7-9 and TRBJ2-5, the complete variable domain reads DTGVSQNPRHKITKRGQNVTFRCDPISEHNRLYWYRQTLGQGPEFLTYFQNEAQLEKSRLLSDRFSAERPKGSFSTLEIQRTEQGDSAMYLCARSDGQGLVTQYFGPGTRLLVL.

This clonotype was counted once. This chain links TRBV4-2 with TRBJ2-4, with 8 positions matching TRBD2. Germline CDR1 LGHNA, CDR2 YNFKEQ. The V gene end was trimmed by 0 bases and the J gene end by 8 bases; junction bases not matched to a gene: 6. This CDR3 has 15 residues. In DNA, the CDR3 is TGTGCCAGCAGCCAAGATGGAGGACTAGCAGACATTCAGTACTTC. Its translation is CASSQDGGLADIQYF.

This chain uses TRBV6-1 with TRBJ2-3; D gene uncertain. CDR1 MNHNS and CDR2 SASEGT come from the germline V gene. V lost 2 bases to trimming and J lost 10 bases, with 13 bases between them. CDR3 length equals 13 residues. DNA of the CDR3: TGTGCCAGCAGTGAACTTCCCGAGGATGCGCAGTATTTT. This codes for CASSELPEDAQYF.

This clonotype is termed medium-sized (0.01 to 0.1%). V and J are TRBV29-1 and TRBJ2-1, with TRBD2 matching 7 bases. CDR1 SQVTM and CDR2 ANQGSEA come from the germline V gene. The CDR3 runs to 15 residues. Unmatched junction bases numbered 14, after V lost 6 bases and J lost 6 bases. The CDR3 DNA reads as TGCAGCGTAGCCATACTAGCGATCCGGCGCAATGAGCAGTTCTTC. Protein sequence: CSVAILAIRRNEQFF.

V and J are TRBV5-1 and TRBJ2-6; D might be TRBD1 (6 bases). This CDR3 is built from 16 residues. With 4 bases removed from V and 5 bases from J, the gap between germline ends came to 16 bases. Germline V gene lookup returns CDR1 SGHRS and CDR2 YFSETQ. In DNA, the CDR3 is TGCGCCAGCAGCCACCCTGACAGGCAAAGGGCCAACGTCCTGACTTTC. Translating it yields CASSHPDRQRANVLTF.

The chain recombines TRBV11-2 with TRBJ2-1; 7 bases match TRBD2. The CDR3 consists of 18 residues. With V trimmed by 1 base and J by 12 bases, 21 bases remained unmatched. Germline values: CDR1 SGHAT, CDR2 FQNNGV. The CDR3 bases are TGTGCCAGCAGCTTAGTCCCCGCTAGCGGCACCTACAATGAGCGGCAGTTCTTC. This encodes CASSLVPASGTYNERQFF.

Turning to this clonotype: Compared with germline, one end of the junction differs, possibly owing to a read error. This chain joins TRBV11-2 and TRBJ2-7; the D is unclear. The CDR3 loop spans 13 amino acids. Germline CDR1 and CDR2: SGHAT and FQNNGV. This chain's CDR3 is CASSSELSYGQYF. The CDR3 DNA follows: TGTGCCAGCAGCTCAGAGCTCAGCTACGGGCAGTATTTC.

Points on this clonotype: This could be a read error, since a much larger clone is one nucleotide away. The chain carries TRBV20-1 and TRBJ2-1; 14 bases fit TRBD2. The CDR3 runs 15 residues. CDR1 is DFQATT and CDR2 is SNEGSKA in the germline V gene (reference sequence). This CDR3 is CNARGTSGSLAEQFF. CDR3 DNA: TGCAATGCTAGAGGGACTAGCGGGAGTTTAGCTGAGCAGTTCTTC.

The chain recombines TRBV6-5 with TRBJ2-7, with 8 nucleotides matching TRBD2. V was pared by 4 bases and J by 2 bases, with 19 bases of the junction left unmatched. Germline loops: CDR1 MNHEY, CDR2 SVGAGI. This CDR3 region has 19 residues. CDR3 sequence (DNA): TGTGCCAGCAGTTCCTCGACCTCCCCGGGAGGGAAGGGTCCCTACGAGCAGTACTTC. This gives the protein CASSSSTSPGGKGPYEQYF.

On this clonotype: A much larger clonotype is one base distant, so this may be a read error. The gene calls are TRBV20-1 and TRBJ2-5; D is unresolved. Per the germline V gene, CDR1 is DFQATT and CDR2 is SNEGSKA (reference sequence). The germline V and J ends were trimmed by 0 bases and 5 bases, with 13 bases remaining between them. The CDR3 totals 14 residues. The CDR3 DNA sequence: TGCAGTGCTAGAGACGGCTCTCCGGTGGAGACCCAGTACTTC. This gives the protein CSARDGSPVETQYF.

The rearrangement links TRBV11-2 to TRBJ1-2; possible D gene TRBD1, 5 bases. Trimming pared 2 bases from V and 4 bases from J, leaving 8 bases between. Germline loops: CDR1 SGHAT, CDR2 FQNNGV. The CDR3 covers 13 residues. This chain's CDR3 is CASSLSRVYGYTF. CDR3 in DNA: TGTGCCAGCAGCTTAAGCAGGGTCTATGGCTACACCTTC.

This clonotype has ten or more counts. The J gene is TRBJ2-2, the V gene TRBV5-4, with D uncertain. V was clipped by 5 bases and J by 6 bases, with 8 bases between them. Germline V gene data show CDR1 as SGHNT and CDR2 as YYREEE (reference sequence). The CDR3 has 12 amino acids. CDR3 nucleotides: TGTGCCAGCAGATCAACAGCCGGGGAGCTGTTTTTT. It is translated as CASRSTAGELFF.

V gene TRBV12-3 or TRBV12-4 combines with J gene TRBJ1-5; D unclear. The CDR3 is 12 residues long. With 3 bases removed from V and 9 bases from J, the gap between germline ends came to 9 bases. The CDR3 region has the DNA TGTGCCAGCAGTTTTCTAGCTCGGCCCCAGCATTTT. Protein: CASSFLARPQHF.

This clonotype was observed a few times. CDR3 sequence (DNA): TGTGCCAGCAGTGCCCGGGAGGGGGAAAAACTGTTTTTT. This translates into CASSAREGEKLFF. This sequence joins TRBV27 and TRBJ1-4; possibly TRBD1 for D (5 bases). The CDR3 has 13 amino acids. V was trimmed by 5 bases and J by 8 bases, leaving 12 bases between them. The germline CDR1 and CDR2 sequences are MNHEY and SMNVEV (reference sequence).

Turning to this clonotype: Mismatch with germline at one junction end may stem from a read error. CDR3 nucleotides: TGTGCCAGCAGCCAAGATCCGTCTGCTAGCGGGAATTACGAGCCGTACTTC. It translates to CASSQDPSASGNYEPYF. The gene calls are TRBV4-1 and TRBJ2-7, with 9 bases lining up with TRBD2. CDR3 size: 17 residues. Germline CDR1 reads MGHRA; CDR2 reads YSYEKL.

A note on this clonotype: Germline and junction disagree at one end, which may indicate a read error. This sequence joins TRBV29-1 and TRBJ2-7; D unresolved. This CDR3 comprises 12 residues. Per the germline V gene, CDR1 is SQVTM and CDR2 is ANQGSEA. The CDR3 DNA follows: TGCAGTGTTGAGACCAGAAACTACGAGCAGTACTTC. Its protein is CSVETRNYEQYF.